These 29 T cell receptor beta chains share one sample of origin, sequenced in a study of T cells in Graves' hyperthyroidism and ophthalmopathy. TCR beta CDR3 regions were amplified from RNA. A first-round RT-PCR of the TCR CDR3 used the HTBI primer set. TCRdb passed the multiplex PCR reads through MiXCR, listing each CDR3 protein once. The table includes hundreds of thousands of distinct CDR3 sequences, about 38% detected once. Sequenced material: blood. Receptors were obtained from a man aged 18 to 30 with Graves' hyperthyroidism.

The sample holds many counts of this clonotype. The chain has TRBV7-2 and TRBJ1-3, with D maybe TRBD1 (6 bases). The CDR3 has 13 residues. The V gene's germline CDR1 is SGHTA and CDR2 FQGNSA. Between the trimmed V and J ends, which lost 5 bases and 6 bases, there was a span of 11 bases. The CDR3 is CASSLNRENTIYF. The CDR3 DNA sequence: TGTGCCAGCAGCCTTAACAGGGAAAACACCATATATTTT.

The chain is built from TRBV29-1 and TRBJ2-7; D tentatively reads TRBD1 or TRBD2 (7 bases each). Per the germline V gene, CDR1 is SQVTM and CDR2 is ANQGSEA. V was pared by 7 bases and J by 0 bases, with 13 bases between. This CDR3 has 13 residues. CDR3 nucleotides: TGCAGCGCCCAGGGGGGGACCTCCTACGAGCAGTACTTC. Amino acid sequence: CSAQGGTSYEQYF.

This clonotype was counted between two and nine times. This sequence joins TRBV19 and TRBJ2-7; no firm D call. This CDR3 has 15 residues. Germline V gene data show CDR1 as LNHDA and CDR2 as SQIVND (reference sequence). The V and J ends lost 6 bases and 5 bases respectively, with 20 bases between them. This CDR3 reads CASSNTLWGDDEQYF. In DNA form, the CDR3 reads TGTGCCAGTAGCAACACCTTGTGGGGTGATGACGAGCAGTACTTC.

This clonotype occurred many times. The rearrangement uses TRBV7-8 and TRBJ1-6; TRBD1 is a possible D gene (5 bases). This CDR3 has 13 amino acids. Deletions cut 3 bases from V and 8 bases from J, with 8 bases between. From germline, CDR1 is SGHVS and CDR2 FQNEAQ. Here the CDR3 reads CASSFDSDSPLHF. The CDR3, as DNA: TGTGCCAGCAGCTTCGACAGCGATTCACCCCTCCACTTT.

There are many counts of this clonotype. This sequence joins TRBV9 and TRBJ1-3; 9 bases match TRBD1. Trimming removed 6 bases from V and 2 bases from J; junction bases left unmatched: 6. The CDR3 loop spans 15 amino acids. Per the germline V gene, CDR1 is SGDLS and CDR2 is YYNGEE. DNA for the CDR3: TGTGCCAGCACCCTGGGACAGGGAACTGGAAACACCATATATTTT. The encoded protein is CASTLGQGTGNTIYF.

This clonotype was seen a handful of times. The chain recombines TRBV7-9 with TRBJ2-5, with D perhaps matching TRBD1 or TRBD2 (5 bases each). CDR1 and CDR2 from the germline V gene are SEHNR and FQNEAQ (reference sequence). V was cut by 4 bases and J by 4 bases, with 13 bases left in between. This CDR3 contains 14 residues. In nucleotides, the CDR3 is TGTGCCAGCAGCTCCACGGGACCATCAGAGACCCAGTACTTC. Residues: CASSSTGPSETQYF.

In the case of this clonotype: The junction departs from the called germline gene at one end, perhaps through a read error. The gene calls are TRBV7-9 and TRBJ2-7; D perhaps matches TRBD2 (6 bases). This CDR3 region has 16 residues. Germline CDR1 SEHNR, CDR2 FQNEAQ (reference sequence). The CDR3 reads CANSLKASEAPYEQYF. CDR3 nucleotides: TGTGCCAACAGCTTAAAGGCTAGCGAGGCGCCCTACGAGCAGTACTTC.

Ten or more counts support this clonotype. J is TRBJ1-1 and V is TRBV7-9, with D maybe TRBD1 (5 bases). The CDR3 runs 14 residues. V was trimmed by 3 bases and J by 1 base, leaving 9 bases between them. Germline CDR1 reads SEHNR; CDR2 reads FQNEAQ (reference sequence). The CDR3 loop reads CASSFLGGNTEAFF. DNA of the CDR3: TGTGCCAGCAGCTTCCTCGGGGGGAACACTGAAGCTTTCTTT.

CDR3 in DNA: TGTGCCAGCAATAAAGGAGGGGGGTTTAGCAATCAGCCCCAGCATTTT. Protein sequence: CASNKGGGFSNQPQHF. The rearrangement links TRBV6-2 or TRBV6-3 to TRBJ1-5; TRBD1 is a possible D gene (6 bases). In germline, CDR1 is MNHEY, CDR2 SVGEGT. This CDR3 region has 16 residues. V dropped 7 bases and J dropped 0 bases, with 16 bases sitting between them.

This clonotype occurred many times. The CDR3 DNA sequence: TGTGCCAGCAGTCCTACACAGAACACTGAAGCTTTCTTT. This codes for CASSPTQNTEAFF. This sequence joins TRBV12-3 or TRBV12-4 and TRBJ1-1; D unclear. The CDR3 runs 13 residues. The V end lost 5 bases, the J end lost 1 base, and 8 bases lay between the germline ends.

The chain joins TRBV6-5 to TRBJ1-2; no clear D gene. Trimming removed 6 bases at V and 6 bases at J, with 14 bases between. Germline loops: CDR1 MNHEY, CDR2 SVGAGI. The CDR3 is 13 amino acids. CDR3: CASSPVGTHGYTF. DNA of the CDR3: TGTGCCAGCAGCCCTGTGGGAACCCATGGCTACACCTTC.

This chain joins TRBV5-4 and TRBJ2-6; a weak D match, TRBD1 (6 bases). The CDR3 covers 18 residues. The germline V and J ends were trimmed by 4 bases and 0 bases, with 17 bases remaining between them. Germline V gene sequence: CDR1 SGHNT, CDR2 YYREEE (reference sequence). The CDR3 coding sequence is TGTGCCAGCAGCCGAACGGGACATTCTACCTCTGGGGCCAACGTCCTGACTTTC. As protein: CASSRTGHSTSGANVLTF.

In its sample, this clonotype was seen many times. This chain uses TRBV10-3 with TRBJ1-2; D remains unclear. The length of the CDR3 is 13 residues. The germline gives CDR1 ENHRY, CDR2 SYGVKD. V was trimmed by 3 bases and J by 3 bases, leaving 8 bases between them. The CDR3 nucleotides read TGTGCCATCAGTGAAAGGGCGGACTATGGCTACACCTTC. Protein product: CAISERADYGYTF.

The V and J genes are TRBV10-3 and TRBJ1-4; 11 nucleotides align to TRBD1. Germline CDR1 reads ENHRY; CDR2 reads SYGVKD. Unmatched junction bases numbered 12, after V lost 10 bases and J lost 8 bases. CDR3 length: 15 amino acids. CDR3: CASSKPGQGEEKLFF. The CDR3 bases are TGTGCCAGCAGCAAACCGGGACAGGGGGAAGAAAAACTGTTTTTT.

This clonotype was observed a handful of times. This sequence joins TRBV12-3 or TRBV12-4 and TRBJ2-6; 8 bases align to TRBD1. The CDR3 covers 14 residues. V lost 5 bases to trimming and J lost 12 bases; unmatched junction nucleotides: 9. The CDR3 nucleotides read TGTGCCAGCAGTGTATCGCAGGGGGCAGCCGTCCTGACTTTC. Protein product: CASSVSQGAAVLTF.

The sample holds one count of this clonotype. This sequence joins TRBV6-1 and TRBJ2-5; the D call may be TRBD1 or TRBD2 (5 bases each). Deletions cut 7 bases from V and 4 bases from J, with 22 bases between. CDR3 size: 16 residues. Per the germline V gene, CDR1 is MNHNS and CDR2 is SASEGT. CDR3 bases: TGTGCCAGCAAAATCTTACACGAGAGGGGCCGAGAGACCCAGTACTTC. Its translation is CASKILHERGRETQYF.

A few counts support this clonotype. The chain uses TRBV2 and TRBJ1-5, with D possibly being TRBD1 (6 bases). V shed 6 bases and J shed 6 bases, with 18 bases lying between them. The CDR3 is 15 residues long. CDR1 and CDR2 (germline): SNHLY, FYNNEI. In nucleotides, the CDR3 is TGTGCCAGCAGCGGAGACAGGTTTTACAGTCAGCCCCAGCATTTT. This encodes CASSGDRFYSQPQHF.

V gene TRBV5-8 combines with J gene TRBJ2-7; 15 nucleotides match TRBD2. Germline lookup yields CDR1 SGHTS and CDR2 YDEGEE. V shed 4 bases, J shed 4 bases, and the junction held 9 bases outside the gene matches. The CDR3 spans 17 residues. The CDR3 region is CASSPLGLAGGSYEQYF. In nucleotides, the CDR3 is TGTGCCAGCAGCCCGCTGGGACTAGCGGGAGGTAGTTACGAGCAGTACTTC.

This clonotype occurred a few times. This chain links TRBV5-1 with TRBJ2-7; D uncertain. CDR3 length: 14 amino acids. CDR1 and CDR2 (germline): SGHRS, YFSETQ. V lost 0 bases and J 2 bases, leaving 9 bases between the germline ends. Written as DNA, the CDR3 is TGCGCCAGCAGCTTGGTCAGCAATCCCTACGAGCAGTACTTC. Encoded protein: CASSLVSNPYEQYF.

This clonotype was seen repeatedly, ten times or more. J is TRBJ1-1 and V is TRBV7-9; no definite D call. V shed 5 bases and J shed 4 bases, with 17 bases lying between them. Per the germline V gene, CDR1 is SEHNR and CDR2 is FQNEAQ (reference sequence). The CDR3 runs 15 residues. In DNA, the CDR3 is TGTGCCAGCAGCCCGGCCTCGGTTGGTGGCACTGAAGCTTTCTTT. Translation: CASSPASVGGTEAFF.

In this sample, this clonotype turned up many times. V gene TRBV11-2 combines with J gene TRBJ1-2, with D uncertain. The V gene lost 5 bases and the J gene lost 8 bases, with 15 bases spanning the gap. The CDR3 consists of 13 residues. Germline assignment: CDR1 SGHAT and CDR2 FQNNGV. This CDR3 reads CASSPPLATGYTF. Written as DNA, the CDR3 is TGTGCCAGCAGCCCCCCCTTGGCCACGGGCTACACCTTC. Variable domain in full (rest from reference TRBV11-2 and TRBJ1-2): EAGVAQSPRYKIIEKRQSVAFWCNPISGHATLYWYQQILGQGPKLLIQFQNNGVVDDSQLPKDRFSAERLKGVDSTLKIQPAKLEDSAVYLCASSPPLATGYTFGSGTRLTVV.

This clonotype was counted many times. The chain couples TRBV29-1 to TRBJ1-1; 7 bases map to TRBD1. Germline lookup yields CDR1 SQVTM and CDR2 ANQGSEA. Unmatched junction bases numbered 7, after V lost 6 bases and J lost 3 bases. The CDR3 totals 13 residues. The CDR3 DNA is TGCAGCGTAGCAGGGGGGGGGGACACTGAAGCTTTCTTT. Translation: CSVAGGGDTEAFF.

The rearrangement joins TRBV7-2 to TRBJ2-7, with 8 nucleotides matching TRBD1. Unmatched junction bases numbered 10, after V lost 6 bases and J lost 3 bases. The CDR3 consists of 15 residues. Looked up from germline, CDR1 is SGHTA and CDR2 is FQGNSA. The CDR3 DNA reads TGTGCCAGCAGTGCGGACAGGGCAAATCTCTACGAGCAGTACTTC. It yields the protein CASSADRANLYEQYF.

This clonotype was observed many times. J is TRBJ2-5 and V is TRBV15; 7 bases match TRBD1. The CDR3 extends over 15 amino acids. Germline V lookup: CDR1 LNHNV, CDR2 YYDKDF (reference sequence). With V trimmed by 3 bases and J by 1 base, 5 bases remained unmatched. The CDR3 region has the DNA TGTGCCACCAGCAGGCTAGGACAGGTCCAAGAGACCCAGTACTTC. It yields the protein CATSRLGQVQETQYF.

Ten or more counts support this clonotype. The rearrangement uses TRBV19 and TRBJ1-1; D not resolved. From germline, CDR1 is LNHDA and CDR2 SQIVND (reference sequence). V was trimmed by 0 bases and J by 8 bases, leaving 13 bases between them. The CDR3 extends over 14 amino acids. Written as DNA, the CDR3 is TGTGCCAGTAGTATAGAGGACGGTTGGTTGGAAGCTTTCTTT. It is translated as CASSIEDGWLEAFF.

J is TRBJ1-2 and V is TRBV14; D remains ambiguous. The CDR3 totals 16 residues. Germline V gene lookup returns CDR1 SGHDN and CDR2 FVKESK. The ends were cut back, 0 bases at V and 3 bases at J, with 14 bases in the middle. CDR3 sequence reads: CASSQDHTDLYYGYTF. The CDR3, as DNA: TGTGCCAGCAGCCAAGATCATACAGATTTATACTATGGCTACACCTTC.

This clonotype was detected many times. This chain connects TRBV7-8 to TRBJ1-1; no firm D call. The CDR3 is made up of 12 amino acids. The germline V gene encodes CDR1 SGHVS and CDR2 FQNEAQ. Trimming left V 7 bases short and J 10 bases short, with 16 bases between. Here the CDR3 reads CASNPRGRGAFF. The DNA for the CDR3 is TGTGCCAGCAACCCGCGGGGTCGGGGAGCTTTCTTT.

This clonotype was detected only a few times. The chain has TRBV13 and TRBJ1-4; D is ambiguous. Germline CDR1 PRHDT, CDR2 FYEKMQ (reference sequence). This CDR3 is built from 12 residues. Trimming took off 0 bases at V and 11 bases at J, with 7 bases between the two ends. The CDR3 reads CASSLGEGKLFF. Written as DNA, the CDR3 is TGTGCCAGCAGCTTAGGAGAAGGGAAACTGTTTTTT. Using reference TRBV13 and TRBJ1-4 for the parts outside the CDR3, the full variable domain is AAGVIQSPRHLIKEKRETATLKCYPIPRHDTVYWYQQGPGQDPQFLISFYEKMQSDKGSIPDRFSAQQFSDYHSELNMSSLELGDSALYFCASSLGEGKLFFGSGTQLSVL.

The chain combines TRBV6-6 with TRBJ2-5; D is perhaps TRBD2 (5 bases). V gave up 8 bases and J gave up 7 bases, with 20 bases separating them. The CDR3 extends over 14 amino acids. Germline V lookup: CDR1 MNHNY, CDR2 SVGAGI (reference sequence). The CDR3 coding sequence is TGTGCCAGCCACACAGCGGTCACGCCGGGGACCCAGTACTTC. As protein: CASHTAVTPGTQYF.